This passage covers 8 T cell receptor beta chains from one sample sequenced in a study of blood T cell repertoires in COVID-19. Assay used: immunoSEQ multiplex PCR; TCRdb lists only in-frame clones, some missing. Counted here are about 140,000 clones, more than 60% occurring once; the ten biggest clones make up around a sixth. Sequencing was carried out using peripheral blood. These receptors came from a man aged 45-65 years with acute or convalescent COVID-19.

The V gene is TRBV9, the J gene TRBJ2-7; D not resolved. With 0 bases removed from V and 0 bases from J, the gap between germline ends came to 7 bases. The CDR3 length is 14 residues. The V gene's germline CDR1 is SGDLS and CDR2 YYNGEE. The CDR3, as DNA: TGTGCCAGCAGCGTAGGGGCAGTCTCCTACGAGCAGTACTTC. It encodes CASSVGAVSYEQYF.

The chain links TRBV6-5 to TRBJ2-3; D is possibly TRBD2 (6 bases). The CDR3 is 15 residues long. Germline V gene lookup returns CDR1 MNHEY and CDR2 SVGAGI. The V end was cut by 2 bases, the J end by 2 bases, with 11 bases between. The CDR3 region is CASSYRDWPTDTQYF. The CDR3 DNA reads as TGTGCCAGCAGTTACAGGGACTGGCCCACAGATACGCAGTATTTT.

The CDR3 reads CASSQEDRGRGYTF. The CDR3 DNA reads as TGTGCCAGCAGCCAAGAGGACAGGGGGCGAGGCTACACCTTC. This chain joins TRBV4-2 and TRBJ1-2, with 11 bases that match TRBD1. Germline lookup yields CDR1 LGHNA and CDR2 YNFKEQ. The CDR3 loop spans 14 amino acids. V was pared by 0 bases and J by 8 bases, with 2 bases of the junction left unmatched.

The V and J genes are TRBV12-3 or TRBV12-4 and TRBJ1-1, with D hard to call. Trimming cost V 3 bases and J 7 bases, with 12 bases left between them. The CDR3 contains 13 residues. The CDR3: CASSFSGGSEAFF. As DNA, the CDR3 is TGTGCCAGCAGTTTCTCAGGAGGGAGTGAAGCTTTCTTT.

This sequence joins TRBV6-2 or TRBV6-3 and TRBJ1-2; D not certain. Germline values: CDR1 MNHEY, CDR2 SVGEGT. The V end was cut by 0 bases, the J end by 0 bases, with 11 bases between. CDR3 length: 16 amino acids. CDR3 sequence (DNA): TGTGCCAGCAGTTACTCTATCGGGAACGCTAACTATGGCTACACCTTC. It encodes CASSYSIGNANYGYTF.

As DNA, the CDR3 is TGTGCCAGCAGTTCCCCTGGGCTCTCTGGGGCCAACGTCCTGACTTTC. Translating it yields CASSSPGLSGANVLTF. The V and J genes are TRBV28 and TRBJ2-6; unclear D gene. Germline CDR1 reads MDHEN; CDR2 reads SYDVKM. The CDR3 extends over 16 amino acids. Trimming took off 4 bases at V and 0 bases at J, with 10 bases between the two ends.

The chain recombines TRBV6-4 with TRBJ2-3, with TRBD1 matching over 10 bases. Looked up from germline, CDR1 is MRHNA and CDR2 is SNTAGT. After removal of 5 bases from V and 4 bases from J, the junction contained 3 bases not matched to a gene. The CDR3 has 14 residues. The CDR3 nucleotides read TGTGCCAGCAGTCGCGGACAGGGGGCAGATACGCAGTATTTT. It specifies CASSRGQGADTQYF.

This chain's CDR3 is CASRSTGESTEAFF. CDR3 nucleotides: TGTGCCAGCAGGTCGACAGGGGAGAGCACTGAAGCTTTCTTT. V gene TRBV6-5 combines with J gene TRBJ1-1, with 8 bases fitting TRBD1. The CDR3 is 14 amino acids. Germline V lookup: CDR1 MNHEY, CDR2 SVGAGI. The V gene end was trimmed by 6 bases and the J gene end by 4 bases; junction bases not matched to a gene: 7.